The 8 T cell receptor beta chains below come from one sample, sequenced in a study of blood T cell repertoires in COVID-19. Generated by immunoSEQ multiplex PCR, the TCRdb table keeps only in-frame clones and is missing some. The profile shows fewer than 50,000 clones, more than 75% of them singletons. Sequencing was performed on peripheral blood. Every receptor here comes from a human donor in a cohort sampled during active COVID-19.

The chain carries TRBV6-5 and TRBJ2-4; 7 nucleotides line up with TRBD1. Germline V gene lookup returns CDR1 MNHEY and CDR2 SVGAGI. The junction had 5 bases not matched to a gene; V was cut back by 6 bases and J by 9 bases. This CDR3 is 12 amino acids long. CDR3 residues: CASRQGVGIQYF. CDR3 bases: TGTGCCAGCAGGCAGGGGGTGGGCATTCAGTACTTC.

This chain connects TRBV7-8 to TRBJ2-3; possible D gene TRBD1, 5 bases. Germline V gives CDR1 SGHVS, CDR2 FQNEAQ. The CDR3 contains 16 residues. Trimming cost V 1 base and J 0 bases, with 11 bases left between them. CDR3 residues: CASSLVSGQSTDTQYF. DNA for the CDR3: TGTGCCAGCAGCTTAGTGTCCGGACAAAGCACAGATACGCAGTATTTT.

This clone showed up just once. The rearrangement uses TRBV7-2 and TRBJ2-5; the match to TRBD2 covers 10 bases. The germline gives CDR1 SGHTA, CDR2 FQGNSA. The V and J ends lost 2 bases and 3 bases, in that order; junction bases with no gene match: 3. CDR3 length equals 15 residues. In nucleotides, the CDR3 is TGTGCCAGCAGCTTAATTACTAGCGGGGAAGAGACCCAGTACTTC. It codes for CASSLITSGEETQYF.

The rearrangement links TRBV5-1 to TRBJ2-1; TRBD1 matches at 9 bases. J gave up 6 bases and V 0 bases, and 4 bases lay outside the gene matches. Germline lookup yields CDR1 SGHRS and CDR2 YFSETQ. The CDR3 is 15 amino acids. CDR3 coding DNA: TGCGCCAGCAGCTTGGCGGGACAGGGAGGCAATGAGCAGTTCTTC. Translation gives CASSLAGQGGNEQFF. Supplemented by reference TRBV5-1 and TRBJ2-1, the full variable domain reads KAGVTQTPRYLIKTRGQQVTLSCSPISGHRSVSWYQQTPGQGLQFLFEYFSETQRNKGNFPGRFSGRQFSNSRSEMNVSTLELGDSALYLCASSLAGQGGNEQFFGPGTRLTVL.

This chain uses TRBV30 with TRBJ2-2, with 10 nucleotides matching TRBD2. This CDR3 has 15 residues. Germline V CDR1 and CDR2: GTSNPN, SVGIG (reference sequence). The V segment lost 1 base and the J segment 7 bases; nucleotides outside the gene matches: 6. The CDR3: CAWSGSGGTVGELFF. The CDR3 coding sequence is TGTGCCTGGAGTGGTAGCGGGGGGACTGTCGGGGAGCTGTTTTTT.

CDR3 DNA: TGTGCCAGCAGCTTGGACAGGGATGAGACCCAGTACTTC. This encodes CASSLDRDETQYF. The chain couples TRBV7-9 to TRBJ2-5; 8 bases agree with TRBD1. Per the germline V gene, CDR1 is SEHNR and CDR2 is FQNEAQ (reference sequence). Unmatched junction bases numbered 2, after V lost 3 bases and J lost 5 bases. The CDR3 extends over 13 amino acids.

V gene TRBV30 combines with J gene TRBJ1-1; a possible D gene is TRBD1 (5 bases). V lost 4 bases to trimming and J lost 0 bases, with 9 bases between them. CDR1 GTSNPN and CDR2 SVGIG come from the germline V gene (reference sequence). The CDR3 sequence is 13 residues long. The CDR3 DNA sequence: TGTGCCTGGACAGGGAACCTGAACACTGAAGCTTTCTTT. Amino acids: CAWTGNLNTEAFF.

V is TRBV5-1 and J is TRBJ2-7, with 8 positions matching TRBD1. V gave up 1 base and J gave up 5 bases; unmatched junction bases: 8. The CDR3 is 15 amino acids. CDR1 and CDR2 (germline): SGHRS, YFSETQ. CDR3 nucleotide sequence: TGCGCCAGCAGCTTGCCCGCAGGGGGCGGAAACGAGCAGTACTTC. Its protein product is CASSLPAGGGNEQYF.